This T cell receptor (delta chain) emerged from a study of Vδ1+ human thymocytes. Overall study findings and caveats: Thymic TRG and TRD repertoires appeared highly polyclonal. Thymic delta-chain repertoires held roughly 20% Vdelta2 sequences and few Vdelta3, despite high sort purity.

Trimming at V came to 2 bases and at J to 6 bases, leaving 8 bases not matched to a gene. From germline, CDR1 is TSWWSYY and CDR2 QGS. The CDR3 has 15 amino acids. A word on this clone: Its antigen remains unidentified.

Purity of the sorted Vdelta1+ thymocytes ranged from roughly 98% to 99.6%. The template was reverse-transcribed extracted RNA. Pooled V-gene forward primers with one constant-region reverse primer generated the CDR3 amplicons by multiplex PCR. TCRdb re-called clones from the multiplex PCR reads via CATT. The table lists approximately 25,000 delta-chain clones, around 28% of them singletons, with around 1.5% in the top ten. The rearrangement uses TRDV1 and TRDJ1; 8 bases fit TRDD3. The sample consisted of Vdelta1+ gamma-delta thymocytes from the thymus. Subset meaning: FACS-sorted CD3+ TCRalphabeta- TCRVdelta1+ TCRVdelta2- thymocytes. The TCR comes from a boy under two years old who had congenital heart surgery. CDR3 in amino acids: CALGERASGIHKLIF. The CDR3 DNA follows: TGTGCTCTTGGGGAAAGAGCTTCGGGGATACATAAACTCATCTTT.